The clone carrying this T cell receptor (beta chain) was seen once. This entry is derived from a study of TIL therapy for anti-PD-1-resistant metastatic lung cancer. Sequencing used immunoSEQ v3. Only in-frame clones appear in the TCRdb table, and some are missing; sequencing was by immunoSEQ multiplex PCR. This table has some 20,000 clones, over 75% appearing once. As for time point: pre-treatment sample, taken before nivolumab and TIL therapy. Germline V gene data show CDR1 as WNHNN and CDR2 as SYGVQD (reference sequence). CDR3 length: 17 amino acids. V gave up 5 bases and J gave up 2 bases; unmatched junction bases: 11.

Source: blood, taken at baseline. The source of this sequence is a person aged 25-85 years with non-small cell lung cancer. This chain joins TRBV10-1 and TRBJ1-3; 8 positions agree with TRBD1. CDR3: CASSPRQGTPAGNTIYF. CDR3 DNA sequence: TGCGCCAGCAGTCCGAGACAGGGGACACCGGCTGGAAACACCATATATTTT.